This is a list of T cell receptor beta chains from one sample in a study of T cell responses to AZD1222 COVID-19 vaccine. Sequenced by immunoSEQ multiplex PCR; TCRdb stores in-frame clones only, minus some. Among 130,000 or so clones, approximately 91% were seen once, and the ten largest hold 1.5% to 2%. This specimen consisted of peripheral blood, obtained 28 days after the second AZD1222 dose. The receptors come from an adult who received the AZD1222 COVID-19 vaccine. Each CDR3 is given with its conserved first and last residue. The D gene is left open where the match is weak. The size field is filled for only some rows; it gives once, few, many or a size class.

clone_size	j_call	v_call	d_call	cdr3_aa	cdr3_nt
.	TRBJ1-2	TRBV5-6	TRBD1	CASSFVRWDSRRDYGYTF	TGTGCCAGCAGCTTTGTGCGCTGGGACAGCCGCCGGGACTATGGCTACACCTTC
.	TRBJ1-5	TRBV20-1	.	CSASSGNRVLAQHF	TGCAGTGCTAGTTCGGGTAACAGGGTCTTGGCCCAGCATTTT
.	TRBJ2-3	TRBV30	.	CAWTPGPLPATQYF	TGTGCCTGGACGCCGGGACCCCTTCCGGCTACGCAGTATTTT
.	TRBJ2-7	TRBV19	.	CASSSQGGSYEQYF	TGTGCCAGTAGTTCCCAGGGTGGGAGCTACGAGCAGTACTTC
.	TRBJ2-1	TRBV19	TRBD2	CASSISAGGPDEQFF	TGTGCCAGTAGTATAAGTGCGGGGGGGCCGGATGAGCAGTTCTTC
.	TRBJ2-5	TRBV5-1	.	CASSLTGKEETQYF	TGCGCCAGCAGCTTGACAGGGAAGGAAGAGACCCAGTACTTC
.	TRBJ1-1	TRBV19	.	CASSNRRFEAFF	TGTGCCAGTAGTAACCGTCGTTTTGAAGCTTTCTTT
.	TRBJ2-3	TRBV5-5	.	CASSSRDFTDTQYF	TGTGCCAGCAGCTCCAGGGATTTTACAGATACGCAGTATTTT
.	TRBJ2-1	TRBV11-2	.	CASSLGTGIYNEQFF	TGTGCCAGCAGCTTAGGGACGGGGATCTACAATGAGCAGTTCTTC
.	TRBJ2-1	TRBV6-5	.	CASRVANEQFF	TGTGCCAGCAGGGTGGCCAATGAGCAGTTCTTC
.	TRBJ1-2	TRBV2	TRBD1	CASQDRVGYGYTF	TGTGCCAGCCAGGACAGGGTGGGGTATGGCTACACCTTC
few	TRBJ2-7	TRBV30	.	CAWSLNYEQYF	TGTGCCTGGAGTTTAAACTACGAGCAGTACTTC
.	TRBJ1-5	TRBV6-5	.	CASSYAGPNQPQHF	TGTGCCAGCAGTTACGCGGGACCCAATCAGCCCCAGCATTTT
.	TRBJ1-1	TRBV5-4	.	CASSLGLGGGTEAFF	TGTGCCAGCAGCTTGGGTCTGGGAGGTGGGACTGAAGCTTTCTTT
.	TRBJ2-1	TRBV27	.	CASSFKQGRGEQFF	TGTGCCAGCAGTTTTAAGCAGGGGAGGGGTGAGCAGTTCTTC
once	TRBJ1-1	TRBV4-1	.	CASSQERWWNTEAFF	TGCGCCAGCAGCCAAGAGCGCTGGTGGAACACTGAAGCTTTCTTT
.	TRBJ2-1	TRBV5-4	.	CASSTEENEQFF	TGTGCCAGCAGCACGGAAGAAAATGAGCAGTTCTTC
.	TRBJ2-1	TRBV4-3	TRBD2	CASSHVNLWDQRGNEQFF	TGCGCCAGCAGCCATGTTAATTTGTGGGACCAGCGGGGCAATGAGCAGTTCTTC
.	TRBJ2-1	TRBV30	TRBD2	CAWSRNSGGYNEQFF	TGTGCCTGGAGTCGTAATAGCGGGGGTTACAATGAGCAGTTCTTC
.	TRBJ1-2	TRBV11-2	.	CASSLDVAAGSGYTF	TGTGCCAGCAGCTTAGATGTGGCGGCAGGATCTGGCTACACCTTC
.	TRBJ2-2	TRBV12-3/TRBV12-4	.	CASTPGPGELFF	TGTGCCAGCACCCCCGGGCCCGGGGAGCTGTTTTTT
.	TRBJ1-4	TRBV5-1	.	CASSLSATNEKLFF	TGCGCCAGCAGCTTGTCGGCAACTAATGAAAAACTGTTTTTT